The 18 T cell receptor beta chains in this list originate from one sample, sequenced in a study of blood T cell repertoires in COVID-19. TCRdb keeps only in-frame clones here, not all; method: immunoSEQ multiplex PCR. The sample includes fewer than 350,000 clones, roughly 90% of them seen just once. The sequenced sample was peripheral blood. These receptors all stem from a woman in her twenties or thirties with COVID-19, enrolled during active disease.

The gene calls are TRBV29-1 and TRBJ2-3; D is possibly TRBD2 (6 bases). There are 13 residues in the CDR3. Germline V gene data show CDR1 as SQVTM and CDR2 as ANQGSEA. Trimming took 8 bases from V and 5 from J, leaving 17 bases between them. The CDR3 region has the DNA TGCAGCCCCGGGACGGGAGCCGGAGATACGCAGTATTTT. This translates into CSPGTGAGDTQYF.

V usage is TRBV19 and J usage is TRBJ2-1, with TRBD1 matching over 7 bases. The germline CDR1 and CDR2 sequences are LNHDA and SQIVND (reference sequence). Trimming removed 5 bases from V and 2 bases from J; junction bases left unmatched: 6. There are 15 residues in the CDR3. CDR3 amino acids: CASSLGQPTYNEQFF. The DNA for the CDR3 is TGTGCCAGTAGTCTGGGACAGCCAACCTACAATGAGCAGTTCTTC. Together with reference TRBV19 and TRBJ2-1, the CDR3 gives the full variable domain: DGGITQSPKYLFRKEGQNVTLSCEQNLNHDAMYWYRQDPGQGLRLIYYSQIVNDFQKGDIAEGYSVSREKKESFPLTVTSAQKNPTAFYLCASSLGQPTYNEQFFGPGTRLTVL.

The J gene is TRBJ1-3, the V gene TRBV3-1 (or the pseudogene TRBV3-2); D possibly corresponds to TRBD1 (5 bases). There are 16 residues in the CDR3. V lost 3 bases to trimming and J lost 0 bases, with 12 bases between them. Germline assignment: CDR1 LGHDT and CDR2 YNNKEL (reference sequence). The CDR3 bases are TGTGCCAGCAGCCATATGACAGCCCCCTCTGGAAACACCATATATTTT. The encoded protein is CASSHMTAPSGNTIYF.

As concerns this clone: This specimen includes other DNA sequences encoding the same CDR3. The CDR3 nucleotides read TGTGCCAGTAGTATGGGGGGCACTGAAGCTTTCTTT. Protein: CASSMGGTEAFF. The gene calls are TRBV19 and TRBJ1-1; tentatively, D is TRBD1 (5 bases). The germline CDR1 and CDR2 sequences are LNHDA and SQIVND (reference sequence). V was cut by 3 bases and J by 4 bases, with 6 bases left in between. The CDR3 is made up of 12 amino acids.

The V gene is TRBV28, the J gene TRBJ2-7, with 9 bases matching TRBD1. Germline values: CDR1 MDHEN, CDR2 SYDVKM. The CDR3 totals 15 residues. V trimming: 6 bases; J trimming: 4 bases; junction bases outside the gene matches: 10. The DNA for the CDR3 is TGTGCCAGCAGGCTTACCGGGACAGGGTCGTACGAGCAGTACTTC. Protein sequence: CASRLTGTGSYEQYF.

For the CDR3, the DNA is TGTGCCAGCAGCCAAGATAGAGCCAGGGAAGGCGGGGAGCTGTTTTTT. Translating gives CASSQDRAREGGELFF. The chain links TRBV4-2 to TRBJ2-2; tentative D call: TRBD1 (5 bases). V dropped 0 bases and J dropped 7 bases, with 15 bases sitting between them. Germline V CDR1 and CDR2: LGHNA, YNFKEQ. The CDR3 is 16 residues long.

The CDR3 DNA is TGTGCCAGCAGCTTTATTAGTACTCCGCAAGAGACCCAGTACTTC. It codes for CASSFISTPQETQYF. The chain joins TRBV5-5 to TRBJ2-5; D not resolved. V shed 2 bases and J shed 2 bases, with 13 bases lying between them. Germline V lookup: CDR1 SGHKS, CDR2 YYEKEE (reference sequence). The CDR3 spans 15 residues.

The V call is TRBV24-1, the J call TRBJ2-5; D perhaps matches TRBD2 (5 bases). The CDR3 is 15 amino acids. Germline V gene data show CDR1 as KGHDR and CDR2 as SFDVKD. V was clipped by 3 bases and J by 4 bases, with 14 bases between them. For the CDR3, the DNA is TGTGCCACCAGTGATGGAGGACGGGTAAGAGAGACCCAGTACTTC. It encodes CATSDGGRVRETQYF.

The chain couples TRBV15 to TRBJ1-1; TRBD1 matches 9 bases. The junction had 5 bases not matched to a gene; V was cut back by 4 bases and J by 2 bases. CDR3 size: 15 residues. Looked up from germline, CDR1 is LNHNV and CDR2 is YYDKDF (reference sequence). Here the CDR3 reads CATSTRDRANTEAFF. DNA of the CDR3: TGTGCCACCAGCACCCGGGACAGGGCAAACACTGAAGCTTTCTTT. The full variable domain, with the rest looked up from reference TRBV15 and TRBJ1-1, is DAMVIQNPRYQVTQFGKPVTLSCSQTLNHNVMYWYQQKSSQAPKLLFHYYDKDFNNEADTPDNFQSRRPNTSFCFLDIRSPGLGDTAMYLCATSTRDRANTEAFFGQGTRLTVV.

Turning to this clone: This sample includes further DNA sequences coding for the same CDR3. V and J are TRBV18 and TRBJ2-7, with D possibly being TRBD1 (6 bases). V shed 6 bases and J shed 1 base, with 7 bases lying between them. CDR1 is KGHSH, CDR2 LQKENI, per germline. The CDR3 runs to 12 residues. For the CDR3, the DNA is TGTGCCAGCTCGACAGGATCCTACGAGCAGTACTTC. Amino acid sequence: CASSTGSYEQYF. The complete variable domain, with remaining parts taken from reference TRBV18 and TRBJ2-7, reads NAGVMQNPRHLVRRRGQEARLRCSPMKGHSHVYWYRQLPEEGLKFMVYLQKENIIDESGMPKERFSAEFPKEGPSILRIQQVVRGDSAAYFCASSTGSYEQYFGPGTRLTVT.

CDR3 sequence (DNA): TGTGCCAGCAGGTCCACGACAGGGGGCCCGGGGGGGAGAGGCTACACCTTC. Encoded protein: CASRSTTGGPGGRGYTF. The V call is TRBV7-9, the J call TRBJ1-2; 10 bases agree with TRBD1. J lost 8 bases, V lost 6 bases, and 18 bases had no gene match. The germline V gene has CDR1 SEHNR and CDR2 FQNEAQ (reference sequence). The CDR3 loop spans 17 amino acids.

This chain connects TRBV2 to TRBJ2-7; 8 nucleotides match TRBD2. The CDR3 is 13 residues long. J was trimmed by 7 bases and V by 4 bases; bases with no gene match: 6. The V gene's germline CDR1 is SNHLY and CDR2 FYNNEI. CDR3 nucleotides: TGTGCCAGCAGTGGGGGACTAGAGAGGGAGCAGTACTTC. It is translated as CASSGGLEREQYF. Combining the CDR3 with reference TRBV2 and TRBJ2-7 gives the whole variable domain EPEVTQTPSHQVTQMGQEVILRCVPISNHLYFYWYRQILGQKVEFLVSFYNNEISEKSEIFDDQFSVERPDGSNFTLKIRSTKLEDSAMYFCASSGGLEREQYFGPGTRLTVT.

The chain has TRBV19 and TRBJ1-1; tentative D call: TRBD1 (5 bases). The germline CDR1 and CDR2 sequences are LNHDA and SQIVND (reference sequence). The CDR3 is 14 amino acids. Deletions cut 6 bases from V and 0 bases from J, with 11 bases between. The CDR3 DNA follows: TGTGCCAGTAGGTACGACAGCTTGAACACTGAAGCTTTCTTT. Translation: CASRYDSLNTEAFF.

This clone was counted between two and nine times. This chain connects TRBV5-1 to TRBJ1-2; 10 bases agree with TRBD1. The CDR3 totals 17 residues. In germline, CDR1 is SGHRS, CDR2 YFSETQ. V lost 0 bases and J lost 3; bases outside the gene matches: 8. The chain's CDR3 is CASSLGFWDRGDYGYTF. For the CDR3, the DNA is TGCGCCAGCAGCTTGGGTTTCTGGGACAGGGGAGACTATGGCTACACCTTC.

This CDR3 is CASSEGTGGRWDTEAFF. DNA for the CDR3: TGTGCCAGCAGCGAGGGGACAGGTGGGCGCTGGGACACTGAAGCTTTCTTT. This chain links TRBV9 with TRBJ1-1; the match to TRBD1 covers 8 bases. With V trimmed by 3 bases and J by 3 bases, 13 bases remained unmatched. The CDR3 runs to 17 residues. Germline CDR1 reads SGDLS; CDR2 reads YYNGEE.

The genes are TRBV7-8 and TRBJ2-5; perhaps TRBD2 as D (7 bases). Per the germline V gene, CDR1 is SGHVS and CDR2 is FQNEAQ. The germline V and J ends were trimmed by 8 bases and 7 bases, with 20 bases remaining between them. The CDR3 is made up of 14 amino acids. The CDR3 region is CASLQGGGLRTQYF. In DNA, the CDR3 is TGTGCCAGCCTCCAAGGGGGGGGGCTTAGGACCCAGTACTTC.

The rearrangement joins TRBV4-1 to TRBJ2-2; 9 positions agree with TRBD1. V was clipped by 1 base and J by 5 bases; unmatched bases: 14. CDR3 length: 19 residues. Germline CDR1 is MGHRA and CDR2 is YSYEKL. Here the CDR3 DNA reads TGCGCCAGCAGCCAAGTGGGAAGGGGACAGGGACGAAGGACCGGGGAGCTGTTTTTT. Translating gives CASSQVGRGQGRRTGELFF.

V and J are TRBV5-5 and TRBJ2-2; the D gene is possibly TRBD2 (6 bases). CDR3 length: 15 amino acids. Trimming cost V 4 bases and J 2 bases, with 12 bases left between them. CDR1 SGHKS and CDR2 YYEKEE come from the germline V gene (reference sequence). In DNA form, the CDR3 reads TGTGCCAGCAGCCCGCGGGACTCAAACACCGGGGAGCTGTTTTTT. It encodes CASSPRDSNTGELFF.